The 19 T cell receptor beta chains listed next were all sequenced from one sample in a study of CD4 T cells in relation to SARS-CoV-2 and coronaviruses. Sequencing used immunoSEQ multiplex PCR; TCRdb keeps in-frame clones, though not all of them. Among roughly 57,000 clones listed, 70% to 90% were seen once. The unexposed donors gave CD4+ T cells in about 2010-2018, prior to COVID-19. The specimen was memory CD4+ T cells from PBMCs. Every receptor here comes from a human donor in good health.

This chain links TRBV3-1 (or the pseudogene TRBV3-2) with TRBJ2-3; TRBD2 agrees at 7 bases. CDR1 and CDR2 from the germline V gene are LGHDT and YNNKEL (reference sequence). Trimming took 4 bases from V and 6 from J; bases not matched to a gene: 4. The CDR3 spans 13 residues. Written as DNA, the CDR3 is TGTGCCAGCAGCCGTACTAGCGCCGATACGCAGTATTTT. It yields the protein CASSRTSADTQYF.

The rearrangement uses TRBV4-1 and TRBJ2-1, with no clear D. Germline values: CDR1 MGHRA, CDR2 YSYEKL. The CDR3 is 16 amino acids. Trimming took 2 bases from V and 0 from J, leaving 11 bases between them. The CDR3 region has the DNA TGCGCCAGCAGCCAACCCACTCGAGCCTCCTACAATGAGCAGTTCTTC. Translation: CASSQPTRASYNEQFF.

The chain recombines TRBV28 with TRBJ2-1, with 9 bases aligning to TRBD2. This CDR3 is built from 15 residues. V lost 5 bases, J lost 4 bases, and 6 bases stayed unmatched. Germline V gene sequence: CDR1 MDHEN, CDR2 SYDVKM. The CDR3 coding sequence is TGTGCCAGCAGTAAAACTAGCGGGCAGTACAATGAGCAGTTCTTC. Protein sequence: CASSKTSGQYNEQFF.

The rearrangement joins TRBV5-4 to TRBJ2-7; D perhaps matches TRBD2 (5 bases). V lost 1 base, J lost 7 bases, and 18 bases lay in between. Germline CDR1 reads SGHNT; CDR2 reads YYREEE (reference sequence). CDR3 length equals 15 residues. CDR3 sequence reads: CASSLLVGAVGEQYF. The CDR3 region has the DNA TGTGCCAGCAGCTTGCTGGTTGGAGCGGTCGGAGAGCAGTACTTC.

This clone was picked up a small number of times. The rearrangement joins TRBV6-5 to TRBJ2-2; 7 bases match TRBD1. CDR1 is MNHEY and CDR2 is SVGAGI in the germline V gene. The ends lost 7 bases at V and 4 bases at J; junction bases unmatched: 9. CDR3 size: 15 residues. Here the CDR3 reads CASKRMGQSTGELFF. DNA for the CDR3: TGTGCCAGCAAACGAATGGGACAGAGCACCGGGGAGCTGTTTTTT.

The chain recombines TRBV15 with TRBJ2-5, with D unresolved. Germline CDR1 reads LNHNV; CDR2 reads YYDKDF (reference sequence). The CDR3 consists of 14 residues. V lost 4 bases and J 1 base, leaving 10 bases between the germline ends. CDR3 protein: CATSIPSAQETQYF. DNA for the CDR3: TGTGCCACCAGCATCCCCTCGGCCCAAGAGACCCAGTACTTC. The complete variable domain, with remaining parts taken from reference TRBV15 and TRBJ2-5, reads DAMVIQNPRYQVTQFGKPVTLSCSQTLNHNVMYWYQQKSSQAPKLLFHYYDKDFNNEADTPDNFQSRRPNTSFCFLDIRSPGLGDTAMYLCATSIPSAQETQYFGPGTRLLVL.

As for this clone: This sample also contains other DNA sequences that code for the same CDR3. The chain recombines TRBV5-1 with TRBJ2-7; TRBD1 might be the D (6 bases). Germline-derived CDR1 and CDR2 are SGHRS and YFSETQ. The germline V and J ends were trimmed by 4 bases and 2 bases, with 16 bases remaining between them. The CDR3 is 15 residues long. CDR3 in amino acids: CASSLESGAPYEQYF. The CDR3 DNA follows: TGCGCCAGCAGCCTTGAGTCAGGGGCTCCCTACGAGCAGTACTTC.

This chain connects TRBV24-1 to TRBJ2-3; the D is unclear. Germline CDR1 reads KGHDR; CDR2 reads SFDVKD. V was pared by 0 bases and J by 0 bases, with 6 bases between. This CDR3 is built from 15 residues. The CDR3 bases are TGTGCCACCAGTGATTTGGTGGGTAGCACAGATACGCAGTATTTT. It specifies CATSDLVGSTDTQYF.

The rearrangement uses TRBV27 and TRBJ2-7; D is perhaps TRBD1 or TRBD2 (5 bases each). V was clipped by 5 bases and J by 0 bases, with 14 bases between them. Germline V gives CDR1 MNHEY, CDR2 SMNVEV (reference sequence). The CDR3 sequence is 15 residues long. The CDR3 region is CASSPRGPSSYEQYF. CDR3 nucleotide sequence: TGTGCCAGCAGTCCCCGGGGACCGAGCTCCTACGAGCAGTACTTC.

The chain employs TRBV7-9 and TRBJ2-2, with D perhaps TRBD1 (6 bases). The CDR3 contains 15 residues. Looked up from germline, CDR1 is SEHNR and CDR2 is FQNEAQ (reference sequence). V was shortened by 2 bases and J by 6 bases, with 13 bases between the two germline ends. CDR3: CASSLSGGRAGELFF. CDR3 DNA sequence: TGTGCCAGCAGCTTAAGTGGGGGCCGGGCCGGGGAGCTGTTTTTT.

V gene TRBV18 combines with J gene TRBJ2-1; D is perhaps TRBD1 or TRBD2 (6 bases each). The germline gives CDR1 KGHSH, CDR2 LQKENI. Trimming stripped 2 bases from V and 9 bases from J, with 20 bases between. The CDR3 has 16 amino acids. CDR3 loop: CASSPITGARGGEQFF. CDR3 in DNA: TGTGCCAGCTCACCAATTACGGGAGCAAGAGGGGGTGAGCAGTTCTTC.

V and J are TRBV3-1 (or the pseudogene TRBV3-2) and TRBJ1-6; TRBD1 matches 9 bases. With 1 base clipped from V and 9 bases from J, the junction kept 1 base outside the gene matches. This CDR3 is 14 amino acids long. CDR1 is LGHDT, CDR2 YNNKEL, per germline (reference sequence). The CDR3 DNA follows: TGTGCCAGCAGCCAAGGACAGGGGGTTTCACCCCTCCACTTT. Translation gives CASSQGQGVSPLHF.

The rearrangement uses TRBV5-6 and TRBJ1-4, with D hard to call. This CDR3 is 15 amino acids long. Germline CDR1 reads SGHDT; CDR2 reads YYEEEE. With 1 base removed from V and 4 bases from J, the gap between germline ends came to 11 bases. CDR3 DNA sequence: TGTGCCAGCAGCTTGTATAGGGAGCTTAATGAAAAACTGTTTTTT. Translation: CASSLYRELNEKLFF.

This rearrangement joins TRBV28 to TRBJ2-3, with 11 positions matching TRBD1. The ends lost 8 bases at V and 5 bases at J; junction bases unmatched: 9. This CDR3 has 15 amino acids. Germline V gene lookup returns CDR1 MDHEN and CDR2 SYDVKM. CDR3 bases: TGTGCCAGCCGTTCCTCGGGACAGGGGGGAGATACGCAGTATTTT. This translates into CASRSSGQGGDTQYF. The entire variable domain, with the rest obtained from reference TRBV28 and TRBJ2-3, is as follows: DVKVTQSSRYLVKRTGEKVFLECVQDMDHENMFWYRQDPGLGLRLIYFSYDVKMKEKGDIPEGYSVSREKKERFSLILESASTNQTSMYLCASRSSGQGGDTQYFGPGTRLTVL.

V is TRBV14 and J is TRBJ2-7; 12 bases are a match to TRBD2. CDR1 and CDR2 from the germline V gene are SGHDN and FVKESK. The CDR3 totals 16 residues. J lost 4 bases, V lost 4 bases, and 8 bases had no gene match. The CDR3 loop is CASSRSILAGGYEQYF. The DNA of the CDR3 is TGTGCCAGCAGCCGTTCAATCCTAGCGGGAGGGTACGAGCAGTACTTC. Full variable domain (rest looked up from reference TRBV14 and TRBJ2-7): EAGVTQFPSHSVIEKGQTVTLRCDPISGHDNLYWYRRVMGKEIKFLLHFVKESKQDESGMPNNRFLAERTGGTYSTLKVQPAELEDSGVYFCASSRSILAGGYEQYFGPGTRLTVT.

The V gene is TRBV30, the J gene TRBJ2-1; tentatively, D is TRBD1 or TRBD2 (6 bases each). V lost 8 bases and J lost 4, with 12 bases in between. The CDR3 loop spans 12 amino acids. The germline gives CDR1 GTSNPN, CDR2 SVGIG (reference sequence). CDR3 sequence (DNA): TGTGCCCGGGGGCTAAAATACAATGAGCAGTTCTTC. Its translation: CARGLKYNEQFF.

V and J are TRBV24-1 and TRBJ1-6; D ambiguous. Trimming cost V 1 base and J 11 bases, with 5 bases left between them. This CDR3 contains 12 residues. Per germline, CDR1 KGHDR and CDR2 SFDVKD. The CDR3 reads CATSDLGAPLHF. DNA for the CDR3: TGTGCCACCAGTGATTTAGGAGCACCCCTCCACTTT.

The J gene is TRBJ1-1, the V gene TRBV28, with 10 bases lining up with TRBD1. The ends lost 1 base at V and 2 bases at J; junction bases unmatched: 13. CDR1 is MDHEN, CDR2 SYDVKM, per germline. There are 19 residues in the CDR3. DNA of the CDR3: TGTGCCAGCAGTTTATTCCCCTACCCGGGACAGGGGACCAACACTGAAGCTTTCTTT. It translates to CASSLFPYPGQGTNTEAFF.

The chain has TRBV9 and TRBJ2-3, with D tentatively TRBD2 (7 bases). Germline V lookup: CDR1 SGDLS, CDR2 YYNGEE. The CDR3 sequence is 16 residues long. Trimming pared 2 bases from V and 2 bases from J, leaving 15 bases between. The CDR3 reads CASSVGASGDTDTQYF. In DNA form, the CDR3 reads TGTGCCAGCAGCGTGGGGGCTAGCGGAGACACAGATACGCAGTATTTT.